This paragraph reports one TCR beta chain. CDR3 length: 17 residues. The junction had 13 bases not matched to a gene; V was cut back by 5 bases and J by 3 bases. Per germline, CDR1 LGHNT and CDR2 FRNRAP. The entry originates in a study of blood T cell repertoires in COVID-19. Background on the study: Whether acute or convalescent, the COVID-19 samples came from the United States, Italy and Spain. Sources were T cells, B-cell-depleted T cells, or PBMCs; the material itself was cDNA or gDNA.

Original handling: Amplification of reference gene primers was used by the study to estimate nucleated cell counts. TCRdb's table, derived via immunoSEQ multiplex PCR, lists solely in-frame clones and lacks some. The D gene and trimming were derived from the DNA, and the V and J assignments and clone size from that table. The top ten hold about 14% of the sample, which has about 15,000 clones, approximately 80% seen once. V gene TRBV12-5 combines with J gene TRBJ2-7; TRBD2 agrees at 10 bases. The TCR sequence derives from a human donor in a cohort sampled during active COVID-19. The sample was peripheral blood. The CDR3 DNA reads as TGTGCTAGTGGTCTATCCTTTACTAGCGGGGCGTACTACGAGCAGTACTTC. Residues: CASGLSFTSGAYYEQYF.